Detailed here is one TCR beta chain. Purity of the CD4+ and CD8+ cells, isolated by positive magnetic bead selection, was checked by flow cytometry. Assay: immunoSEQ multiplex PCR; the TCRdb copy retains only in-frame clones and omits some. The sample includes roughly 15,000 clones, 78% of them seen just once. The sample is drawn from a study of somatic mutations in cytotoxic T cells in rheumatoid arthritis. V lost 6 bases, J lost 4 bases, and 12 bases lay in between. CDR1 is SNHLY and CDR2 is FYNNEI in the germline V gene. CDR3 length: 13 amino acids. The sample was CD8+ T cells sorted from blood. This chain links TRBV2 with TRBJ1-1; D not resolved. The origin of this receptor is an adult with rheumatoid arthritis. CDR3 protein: CASRKGSGTEAFF. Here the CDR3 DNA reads TGTGCCAGCAGGAAGGGTTCGGGCACTGAAGCTTTCTTT. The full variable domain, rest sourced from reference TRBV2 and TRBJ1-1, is EPEVTQTPSHQVTQMGQEVILRCVPISNHLYFYWYRQILGQKVEFLVSFYNNEISEKSEIFDDQFSVERPDGSNFTLKIRSTKLEDSAMYFCASRKGSGTEAFFGQGTRLTVV.